The next 26 T cell receptor beta chains were all read from a single sample in a study of spatial heterogeneity in lung cancer. In TCRdb, the 5' RACE reads were re-called with MiXCR into one record per CDR3 protein. This sample carries about 30,000 distinct CDR3 sequences, around 8.4% of them seen once, and the ten largest clones take roughly 35%. Time point indicated: sample taken at primary tumor resection. Whole RNA was taken from tumor, nontumor lung or frozen PBMC; it was then sequenced unsorted. The source was PBMCs, collected at surgery. These receptors were obtained from a female donor with early-stage non-small cell lung cancer.

This clonotype was seen at least ten times. The chain couples TRBV11-1 to TRBJ2-1; the D is unclear. The V gene's germline CDR1 is SGHAT and CDR2 FQDESV (reference sequence). V was clipped by 6 bases and J by 6 bases, with 15 bases between them. The CDR3 has 14 amino acids. CDR3 DNA: TGTGCCAGCAGTCCCGGGCCGGCCGGCAATGAGCAGTTCTTC. This gives the protein CASSPGPAGNEQFF.

Points on this clonotype: This could be a read error, since a much larger clone is one nucleotide away. This chain links TRBV30 with TRBJ1-5; D remains unclear. With the DNA end fitting TRBJ2-3 better, the J assignment may be wrong. The CDR3 consists of 13 residues. Per the germline V gene, CDR1 is GTSNPN and CDR2 is SVGIG (reference sequence). The CDR3 DNA is TGTGCCTGGAGTACGATTAGCAATCAGCCCCAGTATTTT. This sequence encodes CAWSTISNQPQYF.

The V gene is TRBV18, the J gene TRBJ1-6; D is uncertain. Trimming pared 4 bases from V and 7 bases from J, leaving 11 bases between. The CDR3 is made up of 14 amino acids. The germline V gene has CDR1 KGHSH and CDR2 LQKENI. The CDR3 reads CASSLDRQNSPLHF. The CDR3 DNA reads as TGTGCCAGCTCACTGGACCGCCAAAATTCACCCCTCCACTTT.

On this clonotype itself: One base away lies a much larger clone, so this may be a sequencing read error. The chain carries TRBV11-2 and TRBJ1-2, with 7 nucleotides matching TRBD1. The CDR3 is 16 amino acids. The V gene's germline CDR1 is SGHAT and CDR2 FQNNGV. CDR3 loop: CAGSSPGQPVQDGYTF. In DNA form, the CDR3 reads TGTGCCGGCAGCTCCCCGGGACAGCCAGTTCAAGATGGCTACACCTTC.

This clonotype appeared many times. This chain links TRBV20-1 with TRBJ1-2; D unresolved. From germline, CDR1 is DFQATT and CDR2 SNEGSKA (reference sequence). The V end lost 1 base, the J end lost 4 bases, and 13 bases lay between the germline ends. This CDR3 has 14 amino acids. The CDR3 region has the DNA TGCAGTGCTAGAGGGGGAGGGTCTCCCTATGGCTACACCTTC. This encodes CSARGGGSPYGYTF.

This clonotype has more than one count but fewer than ten. The J gene is TRBJ2-2, the V gene TRBV10-3; weak D call: TRBD2 (5 bases). The V gene lost 8 bases and the J gene lost 4 bases, with 8 bases spanning the gap. Looked up from germline, CDR1 is ENHRY and CDR2 is SYGVKD. CDR3 size: 12 residues. The CDR3 loop reads CAIGGITGELFF. In nucleotides, the CDR3 is TGTGCCATCGGAGGAATCACCGGGGAGCTGTTTTTT.

The V and J genes are TRBV9 and TRBJ2-2; D is unclear. V lost 6 bases to trimming and J lost 4 bases, with 10 bases between them. CDR1 SGDLS and CDR2 YYNGEE come from the germline V gene. The CDR3 is made up of 13 amino acids. DNA of the CDR3: TGTGCCAGCAAGTCGTCCTCCACCGGGGAGCTGTTTTTT. This gives the protein CASKSSSTGELFF.

This clonotype was observed a few times. This sequence joins TRBV7-9 and TRBJ1-2, with 8 bases matching TRBD1. Per germline, CDR1 SEHNR and CDR2 FQNEAQ (reference sequence). V was clipped by 5 bases and J by 4 bases; unmatched bases: 12. This CDR3 is 16 amino acids long. Here the CDR3 reads CASSQPAGGRAYGYTF. In DNA, the CDR3 is TGTGCCAGCAGCCAACCTGCAGGGGGCCGGGCCTATGGCTACACCTTC.

V gene TRBV7-9 combines with J gene TRBJ2-3, with a tentative D call TRBD1 (7 bases). CDR1 is SEHNR, CDR2 FQNEAQ, per germline (reference sequence). The CDR3 runs to 16 residues. Trimming cost V 5 bases and J 3 bases, with 18 bases left between them. In DNA form, the CDR3 reads TGTGCCAGCAGCCGCTGGAGGGGGCGTCGTACAGATACGCAGTATTTT. Amino acid sequence: CASSRWRGRRTDTQYF.

This clonotype was detected ten times or more. CDR3 nucleotide sequence: TGTGCCAGCAGCTTTTGGACGTTTTTCTCCTACAATGAGCAGTTCTTC. Translated: CASSFWTFFSYNEQFF. The chain is built from TRBV11-2 and TRBJ2-1; no firm D call. Trimming stripped 3 bases from V and 0 bases from J, with 12 bases between. The germline V gene has CDR1 SGHAT and CDR2 FQNNGV. The CDR3 consists of 16 residues.

This clonotype was detected ten times or more. The rearrangement links TRBV7-3 to TRBJ2-1, with TRBD2 matching 8 bases. CDR1 is SGHTA and CDR2 is FQGTGA in the germline V gene. This CDR3 contains 15 residues. V lost 2 bases to trimming and J lost 10 bases; unmatched junction nucleotides: 10. Here the CDR3 reads CASSLPVGVAGEQFF. The CDR3 DNA reads TGTGCCAGCAGCTTACCCGTGGGGGTAGCGGGAGAGCAGTTCTTC. Variable domain in full (rest from reference TRBV7-3 and TRBJ2-1): GAGVSQTPSNKVTEKGKYVELRCDPISGHTALYWYRQSLGQGPEFLIYFQGTGAADDSGLPNDRFFAVRPEGSVSTLKIQRTERGDSAVYLCASSLPVGVAGEQFFGPGTRLTVL.

The rearrangement joins TRBV24-1 to TRBJ1-4; D unclear. Germline CDR1 KGHDR, CDR2 SFDVKD. V was cut by 8 bases and J by 0 bases, with 12 bases left in between. The CDR3 extends over 15 amino acids. The CDR3 loop reads CATKTLQATNEKLFF. CDR3 nucleotides: TGTGCCACCAAGACTCTTCAGGCAACTAATGAAAAACTGTTTTTT.

Many counts were recorded for this clonotype. The chain combines TRBV2 with TRBJ1-1; the D gene is possibly TRBD1 (5 bases). The CDR3 covers 13 residues. Deletions cut 7 bases from V and 6 bases from J, with 15 bases between. Germline V lookup: CDR1 SNHLY, CDR2 FYNNEI. CDR3 residues: CASNWDGAAEAFF. The CDR3 DNA follows: TGTGCCAGCAATTGGGACGGGGCGGCTGAAGCTTTCTTT.

This clonotype was recorded at least ten times. J is TRBJ2-7 and V is TRBV9; D is tentatively TRBD1 or TRBD2 (5 bases each). Germline-derived CDR1 and CDR2 are SGDLS and YYNGEE. Trimming removed 3 bases from V and 0 bases from J, with 10 bases in between. The CDR3 is made up of 14 amino acids. The CDR3 here is CASSAGTHSYEQYF. The CDR3 DNA follows: TGTGCCAGCAGCGCCGGGACGCACTCCTACGAGCAGTACTTC.

In its sample, this clonotype was seen many times. The chain links TRBV7-2 to TRBJ2-5; 9 nucleotides agree with TRBD2. V dropped 5 bases and J dropped 4; count of bases not matched to a gene: 8. This CDR3 has 15 amino acids. Germline values: CDR1 SGHTA, CDR2 FQGNSA. The CDR3 protein is CASSPRSSGIETQYF. CDR3 DNA: TGTGCCAGCAGCCCCAGATCTAGCGGGATAGAGACCCAGTACTTC.

This clonotype has a handful of counts. The chain uses TRBV6-2 or TRBV6-3 and TRBJ2-1, with TRBD2 matching 10 bases. J gave up 6 bases and V 2 bases, and 7 bases lay outside the gene matches. The V gene's germline CDR1 is MNHEY and CDR2 SVGEGT. The CDR3 consists of 16 residues. The CDR3 loop reads CASSYGLAGVANEQFF. CDR3 in DNA: TGTGCCAGCAGTTACGGGCTAGCGGGAGTAGCCAATGAGCAGTTCTTC.

This clonotype was detected many times. V usage is TRBV7-2 and J usage is TRBJ2-1; 14 bases fit TRBD2. Looked up from germline, CDR1 is SGHTA and CDR2 is FQGNSA. The CDR3 spans 16 residues. Losses at the gene ends were 6 bases for V and 6 bases for J; bases not matched to a gene: 7. This chain's CDR3 is CASRSGLAGVSNEQFF. In nucleotides, the CDR3 is TGTGCCAGCAGATCGGGACTAGCGGGAGTTAGCAATGAGCAGTTCTTC. Full variable domain (rest looked up from reference TRBV7-2 and TRBJ2-1): GAGVSQSPSNKVTEKGKDVELRCDPISGHTALYWYRQSLGQGLEFLIYFQGNSAPDKSGLPSDRFSAERTGGSVSTLTIQRTQQEDSAVYLCASRSGLAGVSNEQFFGPGTRLTVL.

The chain uses TRBV20-1 and TRBJ2-7; possibly TRBD2 for D (5 bases). This CDR3 is 13 amino acids long. V was pared by 1 base and J by 2 bases, with 9 bases between. Per germline, CDR1 DFQATT and CDR2 SNEGSKA (reference sequence). CDR3 coding DNA: TGCAGTGCTAGAGCCCAACTAGCCTACGAGCAGTACTTC. It encodes CSARAQLAYEQYF.

Details on this clonotype: A read error may explain this, as a much larger clone is one base away. The genes are TRBV7-9 and TRBJ1-4, with D perhaps TRBD1 (5 bases). CDR3 length equals 14 residues. Germline values: CDR1 SEHNR, CDR2 FQNEAQ (reference sequence). The CDR3: CTSSSASWGEKLFF. CDR3 bases: TGTACCAGCAGCTCCGCGTCGTGGGGGGAAAAACTGTTTTTT.

The sample holds many counts of this clonotype. The chain has TRBV5-1 and TRBJ1-3; D call uncertain. CDR3 length: 14 residues. The germline V gene encodes CDR1 SGHRS and CDR2 YFSETQ. The V end was cut by 0 bases, the J end by 8 bases, with 12 bases between. CDR3 protein: CASSLVGGGDTIYF. The CDR3 bases are TGCGCCAGCAGCTTGGTAGGTGGCGGAGACACCATATATTTT. Full variable domain (remainder filled in from reference TRBV5-1 and TRBJ1-3): KAGVTQTPRYLIKTRGQQVTLSCSPISGHRSVSWYQQTPGQGLQFLFEYFSETQRNKGNFPGRFSGRQFSNSRSEMNVSTLELGDSALYLCASSLVGGGDTIYFGEGSWLTVV.

This clonotype was seen a few times. The chain links TRBV20-1 to TRBJ1-5, with D uncertain. Germline CDR1 DFQATT, CDR2 SNEGSKA (reference sequence). The CDR3 totals 13 residues. The CDR3 nucleotides read TGCAGCTCCTCACCCGTCGTTGGACAGCCCCAGCATTTT. It is translated as CSSSPVVGQPQHF.

This clonotype has a count of ten or more. The V call is TRBV25-1, the J call TRBJ2-1, with TRBD2 matching over 10 bases. Looked up from germline, CDR1 is MGHDK and CDR2 is SYGVNS. The V and J ends lost 2 bases and 8 bases, in that order; junction bases with no gene match: 9. This CDR3 is built from 16 residues. The CDR3 loop reads CASSEERGLANHEQFF. CDR3 nucleotides: TGTGCCAGCAGTGAAGAAAGGGGACTAGCGAACCATGAGCAGTTCTTC.

This clonotype was found many times. V gene TRBV9 combines with J gene TRBJ2-5; 9 nucleotides align to TRBD2. The junction had 0 bases not matched to a gene; V was cut back by 0 bases and J by 0 bases. The germline CDR1 and CDR2 sequences are SGDLS and YYNGEE. This CDR3 has 15 residues. The CDR3: CASSVASGNQETQYF. CDR3 DNA sequence: TGTGCCAGCAGCGTAGCTAGCGGGAACCAAGAGACCCAGTACTTC.

The table lists this clonotype with a few counts. The chain joins TRBV28 to TRBJ1-2; TRBD1 might be the D (5 bases). The CDR3 runs 14 residues. Trimming pared 3 bases from V and 5 bases from J, leaving 13 bases between. The germline CDR1 and CDR2 sequences are MDHEN and SYDVKM. The CDR3 sequence is CASSFGTKNYGYTF. The CDR3 DNA reads TGTGCCAGCAGTTTCGGGACGAAAAATTATGGCTACACCTTC.

This clonotype has a handful of counts. The chain is built from TRBV10-2 and TRBJ2-1; the match to TRBD2 covers 13 bases. J was trimmed by 8 bases and V by 4 bases; bases with no gene match: 8. Germline V CDR1 and CDR2: WSHSY, SAAADI. The CDR3 sequence is 16 residues long. CDR3 coding DNA: TGCGCCAGCAGTGGACTAGCGGGAGGACGTTGGGATGAGCAGTTCTTC. Encoded protein: CASSGLAGGRWDEQFF.

This clonotype was detected only a few times. The V call is TRBV13, the J call TRBJ2-7, with 7 nucleotides matching TRBD2. J lost 3 bases, V lost 0 bases, and 11 bases had no gene match. CDR3 length equals 17 residues. Germline V lookup: CDR1 PRHDT, CDR2 FYEKMQ (reference sequence). CDR3 in DNA: TGTGCCAGCAGCTTAGGCCTGGGAGGGAAAAGAAACTACGAGCAGTACTTC. It specifies CASSLGLGGKRNYEQYF.